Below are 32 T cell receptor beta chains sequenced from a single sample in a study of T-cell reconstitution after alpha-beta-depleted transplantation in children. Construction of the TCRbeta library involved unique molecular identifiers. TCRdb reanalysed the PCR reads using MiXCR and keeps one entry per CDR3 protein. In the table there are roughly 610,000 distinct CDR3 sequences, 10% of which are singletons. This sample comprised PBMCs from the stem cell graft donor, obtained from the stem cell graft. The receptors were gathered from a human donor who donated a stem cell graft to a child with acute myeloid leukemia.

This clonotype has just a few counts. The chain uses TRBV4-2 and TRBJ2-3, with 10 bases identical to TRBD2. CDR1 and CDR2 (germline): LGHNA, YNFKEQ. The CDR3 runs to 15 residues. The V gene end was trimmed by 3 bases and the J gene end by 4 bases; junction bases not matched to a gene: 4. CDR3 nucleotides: TGTGCCAGCAGCCATCCACTAGCGGGACCAGATACGCAGTATTTT. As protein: CASSHPLAGPDTQYF.

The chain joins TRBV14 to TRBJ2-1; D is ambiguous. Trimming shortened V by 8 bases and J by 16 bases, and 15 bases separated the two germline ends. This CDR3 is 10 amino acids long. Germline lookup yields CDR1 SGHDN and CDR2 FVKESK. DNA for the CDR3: TGTGCCAGCCCTGGGCTCTCTCACTTCTTC. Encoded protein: CASPGLSHFF.

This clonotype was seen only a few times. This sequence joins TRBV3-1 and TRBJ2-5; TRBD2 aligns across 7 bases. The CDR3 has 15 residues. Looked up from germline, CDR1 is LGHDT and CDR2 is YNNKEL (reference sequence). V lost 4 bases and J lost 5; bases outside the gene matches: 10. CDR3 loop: CASSRLREGLETQYF. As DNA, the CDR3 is TGTGCCAGCAGCCGCTTGAGGGAGGGCCTTGAGACCCAGTACTTC.

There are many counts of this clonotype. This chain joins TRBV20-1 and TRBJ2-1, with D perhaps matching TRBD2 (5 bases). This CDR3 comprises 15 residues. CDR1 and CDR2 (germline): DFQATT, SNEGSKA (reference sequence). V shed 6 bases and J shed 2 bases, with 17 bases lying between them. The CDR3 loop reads CSATSRETTYNEQFF. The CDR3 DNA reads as TGCAGTGCAACATCCCGGGAAACGACCTACAATGAGCAGTTCTTC.

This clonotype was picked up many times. The CDR3 DNA is TGCAGCGTCGGTCTGGCGGGGAGCTCCTACGAGCAGTACTTC. Its translation: CSVGLAGSSYEQYF. The J gene is TRBJ2-7, the V gene TRBV29-1, with TRBD2 as a possible D gene (6 bases). The CDR3 contains 14 residues. Trimming left V 6 bases short and J 0 bases short, with 15 bases between. Germline V gene data show CDR1 as SQVTM and CDR2 as ANQGSEA.

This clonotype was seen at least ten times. The CDR3 DNA reads TGCAGCGTGTATACAGCGAAATACGAGCAGTACTTC. It encodes CSVYTAKYEQYF. J is TRBJ2-7 and V is TRBV29-1, with D unclear. V lost 6 bases to trimming and J lost 4 bases, with 13 bases between them. CDR3 length: 12 amino acids. The V gene's germline CDR1 is SQVTM and CDR2 ANQGSEA.

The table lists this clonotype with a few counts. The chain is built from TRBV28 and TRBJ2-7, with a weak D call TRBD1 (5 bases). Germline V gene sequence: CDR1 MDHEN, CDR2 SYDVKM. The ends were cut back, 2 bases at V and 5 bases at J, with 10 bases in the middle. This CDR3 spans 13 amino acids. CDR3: CASSLQGFDEQYF. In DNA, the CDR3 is TGTGCCAGCAGTTTACAGGGTTTCGACGAGCAGTACTTC.

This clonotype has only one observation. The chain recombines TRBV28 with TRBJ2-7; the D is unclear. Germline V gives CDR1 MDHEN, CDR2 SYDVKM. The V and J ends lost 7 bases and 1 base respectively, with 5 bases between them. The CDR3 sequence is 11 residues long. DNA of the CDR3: TGTGCCAGCACGGAATCCTACGAGCAGTACTTC. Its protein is CASTESYEQYF. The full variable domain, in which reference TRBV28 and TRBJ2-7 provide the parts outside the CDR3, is DVKVTQSSRYLVKRTGEKVFLECVQDMDHENMFWYRQDPGLGLRLIYFSYDVKMKEKGDIPEGYSVSREKKERFSLILESASTNQTSMYLCASTESYEQYFGPGTRLTVT.

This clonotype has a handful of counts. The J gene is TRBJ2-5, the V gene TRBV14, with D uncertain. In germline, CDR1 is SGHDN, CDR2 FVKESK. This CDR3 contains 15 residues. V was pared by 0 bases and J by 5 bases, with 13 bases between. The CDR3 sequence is CASSQDLVPWETQYF. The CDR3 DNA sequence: TGTGCCAGCAGCCAAGATCTCGTCCCCTGGGAGACCCAGTACTTC.

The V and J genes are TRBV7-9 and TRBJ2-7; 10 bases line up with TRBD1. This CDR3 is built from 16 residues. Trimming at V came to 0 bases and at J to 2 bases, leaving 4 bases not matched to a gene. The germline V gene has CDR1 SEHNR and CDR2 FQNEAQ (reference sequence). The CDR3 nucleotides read TGTGCCAGCAGCTTAGCTGGGGGACAGGGGACCTACGAGCAGTACTTC. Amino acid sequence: CASSLAGGQGTYEQYF.

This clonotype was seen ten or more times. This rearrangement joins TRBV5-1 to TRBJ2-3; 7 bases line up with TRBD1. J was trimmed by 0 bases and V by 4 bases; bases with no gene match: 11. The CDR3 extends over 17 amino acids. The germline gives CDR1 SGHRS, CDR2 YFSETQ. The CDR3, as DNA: TGCGCCAGCAGCCCCTCCGGGACAGCTACTAGCACAGATACGCAGTATTTT. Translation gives CASSPSGTATSTDTQYF. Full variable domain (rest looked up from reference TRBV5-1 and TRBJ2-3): KAGVTQTPRYLIKTRGQQVTLSCSPISGHRSVSWYQQTPGQGLQFLFEYFSETQRNKGNFPGRFSGRQFSNSRSEMNVSTLELGDSALYLCASSPSGTATSTDTQYFGPGTRLTVL.

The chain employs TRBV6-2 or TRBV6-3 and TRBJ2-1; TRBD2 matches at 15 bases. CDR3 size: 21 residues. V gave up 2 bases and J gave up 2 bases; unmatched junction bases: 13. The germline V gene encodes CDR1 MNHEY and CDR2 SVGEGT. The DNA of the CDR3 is TGTGCCAGCAGTTACCTTCCCGGACTAGCGGGAGGGCCTGGAACCTACAATGAGCAGTTCTTC. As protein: CASSYLPGLAGGPGTYNEQFF.

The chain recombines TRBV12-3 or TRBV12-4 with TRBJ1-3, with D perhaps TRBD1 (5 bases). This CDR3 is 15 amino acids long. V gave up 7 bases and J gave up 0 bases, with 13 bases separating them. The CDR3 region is CASTLSGSSGNTIYF. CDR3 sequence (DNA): TGTGCCAGCACCCTTTCAGGGAGCTCTGGAAACACCATATATTTT.

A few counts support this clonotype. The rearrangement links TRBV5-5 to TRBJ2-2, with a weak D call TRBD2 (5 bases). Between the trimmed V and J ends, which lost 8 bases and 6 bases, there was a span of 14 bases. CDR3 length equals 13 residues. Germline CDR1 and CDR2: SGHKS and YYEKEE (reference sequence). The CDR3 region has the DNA TGTGCCAGGGGCCCTCGGGGTGCCGGGGAGCTGTTTTTT. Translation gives CARGPRGAGELFF.

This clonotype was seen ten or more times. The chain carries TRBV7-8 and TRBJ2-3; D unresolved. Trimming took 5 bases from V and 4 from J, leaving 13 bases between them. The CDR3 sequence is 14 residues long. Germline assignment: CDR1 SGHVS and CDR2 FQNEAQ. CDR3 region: CASSPRLGPDTQYF. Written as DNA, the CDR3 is TGTGCCAGCAGCCCCCGCCTGGGCCCAGATACGCAGTATTTT. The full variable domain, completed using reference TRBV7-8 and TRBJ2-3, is GAGVSQSPRYKVAKRGQDVALRCDPISGHVSLFWYQQALGQGPEFLTYFQNEAQLDKSGLPSDRFFAERPEGSVSTLKIQRTQQEDSAVYLCASSPRLGPDTQYFGPGTRLTVL.

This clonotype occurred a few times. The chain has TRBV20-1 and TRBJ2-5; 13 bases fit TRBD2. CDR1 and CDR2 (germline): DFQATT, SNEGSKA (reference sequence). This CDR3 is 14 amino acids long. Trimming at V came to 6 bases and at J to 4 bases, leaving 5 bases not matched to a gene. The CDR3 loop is CSAGLAGARETQYF. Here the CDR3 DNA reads TGCAGTGCCGGACTAGCGGGAGCGCGAGAGACCCAGTACTTC.

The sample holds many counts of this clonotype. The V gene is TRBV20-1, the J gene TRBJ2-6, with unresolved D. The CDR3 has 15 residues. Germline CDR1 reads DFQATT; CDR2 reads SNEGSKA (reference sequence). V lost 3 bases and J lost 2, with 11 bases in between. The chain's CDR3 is CSASSDGPGANVLTF. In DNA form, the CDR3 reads TGCAGTGCTAGTTCCGACGGGCCTGGGGCCAACGTCCTGACTTTC.

CDR3 bases: TGTGCCACCAGCAGAGAGGGCCCCACAGGGGGGGACTATGGCTACACCTTC. Translated, it gives CATSREGPTGGDYGYTF. The V and J genes are TRBV15 and TRBJ1-2; TRBD1 agrees at 8 bases. The germline CDR1 and CDR2 sequences are LNHNV and YYDKDF (reference sequence). The ends lost 0 bases at V and 3 bases at J; junction bases unmatched: 9. The CDR3 is 17 amino acids.

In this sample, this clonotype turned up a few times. The CDR3 is CSANRGLASTPGGELFF. The CDR3 region has the DNA TGCAGTGCTAATAGAGGACTAGCGAGCACTCCTGGCGGGGAGCTGTTTTTT. The genes are TRBV20-1 and TRBJ2-2, with 9 bases that match TRBD2. The CDR3 loop spans 17 amino acids. Germline CDR1 and CDR2: DFQATT and SNEGSKA (reference sequence). After removal of 4 bases from V and 7 bases from J, the junction contained 16 bases not matched to a gene.

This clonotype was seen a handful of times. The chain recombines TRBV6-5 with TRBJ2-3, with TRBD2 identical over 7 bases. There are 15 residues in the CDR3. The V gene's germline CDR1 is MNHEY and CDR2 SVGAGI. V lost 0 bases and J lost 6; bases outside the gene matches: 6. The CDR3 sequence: CASSYSSAGVDTQYF. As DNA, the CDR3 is TGTGCCAGCAGTTACTCGAGCGCGGGAGTGGATACGCAGTATTTT.

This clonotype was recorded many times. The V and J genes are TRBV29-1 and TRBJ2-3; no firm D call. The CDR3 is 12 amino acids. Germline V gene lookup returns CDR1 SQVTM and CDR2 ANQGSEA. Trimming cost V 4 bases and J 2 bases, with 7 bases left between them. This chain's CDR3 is CSVAWLTDTQYF. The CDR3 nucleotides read TGCAGCGTTGCTTGGCTCACAGATACGCAGTATTTT.

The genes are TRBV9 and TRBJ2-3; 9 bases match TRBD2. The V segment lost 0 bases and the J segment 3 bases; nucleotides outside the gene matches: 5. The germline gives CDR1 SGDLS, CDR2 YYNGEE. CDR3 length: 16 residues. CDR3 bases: TGTGCCAGCAGCGTAGTCGCTAGCGGGAAGACAGATACGCAGTATTTT. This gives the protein CASSVVASGKTDTQYF. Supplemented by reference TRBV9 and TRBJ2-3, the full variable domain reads DSGVTQTPKHLITATGQRVTLRCSPRSGDLSVYWYQQSLDQGLQFLIQYYNGEERAKGNILERFSAQQFPDLHSELNLSSLELGDSALYFCASSVVASGKTDTQYFGPGTRLTVL.

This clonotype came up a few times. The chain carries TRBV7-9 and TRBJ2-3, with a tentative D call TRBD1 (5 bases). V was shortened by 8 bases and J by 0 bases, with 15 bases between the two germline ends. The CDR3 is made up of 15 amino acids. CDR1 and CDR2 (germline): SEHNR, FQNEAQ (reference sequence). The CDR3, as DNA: TGTGCCAGCCAGGGCCCAACCCTGAGCACAGATACGCAGTATTTT. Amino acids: CASQGPTLSTDTQYF.

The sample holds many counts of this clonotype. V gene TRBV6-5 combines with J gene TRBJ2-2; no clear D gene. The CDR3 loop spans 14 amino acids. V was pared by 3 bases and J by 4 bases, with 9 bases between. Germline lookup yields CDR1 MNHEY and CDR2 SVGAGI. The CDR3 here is CASSYGRSTGELFF. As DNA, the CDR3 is TGTGCCAGCAGTTATGGTCGGAGCACCGGGGAGCTGTTTTTT.

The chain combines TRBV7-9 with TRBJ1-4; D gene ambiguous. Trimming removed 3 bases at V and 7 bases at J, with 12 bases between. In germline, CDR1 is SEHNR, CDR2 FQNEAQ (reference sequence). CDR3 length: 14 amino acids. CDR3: CASSFTVEGEKLFF. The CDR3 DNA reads TGTGCCAGCAGCTTCACGGTGGAGGGTGAAAAACTGTTTTTT.

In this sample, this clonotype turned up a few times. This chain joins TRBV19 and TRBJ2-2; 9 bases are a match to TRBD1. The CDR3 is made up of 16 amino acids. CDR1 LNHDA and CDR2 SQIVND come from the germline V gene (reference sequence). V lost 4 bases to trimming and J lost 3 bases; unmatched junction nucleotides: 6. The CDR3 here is CASSSPGQGYTGELFF. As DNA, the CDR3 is TGTGCCAGTAGTAGCCCGGGACAGGGATACACCGGGGAGCTGTTTTTT. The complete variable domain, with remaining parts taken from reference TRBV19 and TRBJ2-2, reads DGGITQSPKYLFRKEGQNVTLSCEQNLNHDAMYWYRQDPGQGLRLIYYSQIVNDFQKGDIAEGYSVSREKKESFPLTVTSAQKNPTAFYLCASSSPGQGYTGELFFGEGSRLTVL.

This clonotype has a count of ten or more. The CDR3 nucleotides are TGTGCCAGCAGCTCCGAGGGGACAGGGGGCCTCAATGAGCAGTTCTTC. Protein sequence: CASSSEGTGGLNEQFF. The J gene is TRBJ2-1, the V gene TRBV7-2; 12 bases are shared with TRBD1. CDR3 length: 16 residues. With 4 bases clipped from V and 6 bases from J, the junction kept 7 bases outside the gene matches. The germline V gene encodes CDR1 SGHTA and CDR2 FQGNSA.

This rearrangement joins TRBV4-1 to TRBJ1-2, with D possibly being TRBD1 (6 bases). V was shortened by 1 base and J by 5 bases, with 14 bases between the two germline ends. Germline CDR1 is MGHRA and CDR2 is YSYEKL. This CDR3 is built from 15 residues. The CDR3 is CASSQVSTGTYGYTF. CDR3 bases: TGCGCCAGCAGCCAAGTTTCTACAGGGACTTATGGCTACACCTTC.

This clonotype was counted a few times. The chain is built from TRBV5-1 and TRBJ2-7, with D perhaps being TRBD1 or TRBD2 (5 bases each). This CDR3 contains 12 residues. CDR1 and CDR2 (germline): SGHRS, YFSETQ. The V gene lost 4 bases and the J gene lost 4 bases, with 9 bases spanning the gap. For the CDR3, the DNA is TGCGCCAGCAGCGCTTGGGGGTACGAGCAGTACTTC. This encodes CASSAWGYEQYF.

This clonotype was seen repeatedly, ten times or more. Written as DNA, the CDR3 is TGTGCCAGCAGTGGAGGACAGGGTGGGTTTTCTGATGAGCAGTTCTTC. Protein product: CASSGGQGGFSDEQFF. This chain links TRBV25-1 with TRBJ2-1; 8 positions match TRBD1. V was pared by 4 bases and J by 8 bases, with 13 bases of the junction left unmatched. This CDR3 spans 16 amino acids. The germline gives CDR1 MGHDK, CDR2 SYGVNS.

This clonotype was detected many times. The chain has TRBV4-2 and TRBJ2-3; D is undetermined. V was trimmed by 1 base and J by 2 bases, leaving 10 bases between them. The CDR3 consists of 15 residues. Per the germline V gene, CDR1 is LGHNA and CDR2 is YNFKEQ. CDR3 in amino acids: CASSQAPGDTDTQYF. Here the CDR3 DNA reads TGTGCCAGCAGCCAAGCTCCCGGAGACACAGATACGCAGTATTTT.

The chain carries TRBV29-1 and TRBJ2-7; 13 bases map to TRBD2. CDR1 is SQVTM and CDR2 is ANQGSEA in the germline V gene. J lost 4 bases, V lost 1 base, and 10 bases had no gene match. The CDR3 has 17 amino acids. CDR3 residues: CSVEGTSGSPTGYEQYF. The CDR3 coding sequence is TGCAGCGTTGAAGGGACTAGCGGGAGCCCCACTGGGTACGAGCAGTACTTC.